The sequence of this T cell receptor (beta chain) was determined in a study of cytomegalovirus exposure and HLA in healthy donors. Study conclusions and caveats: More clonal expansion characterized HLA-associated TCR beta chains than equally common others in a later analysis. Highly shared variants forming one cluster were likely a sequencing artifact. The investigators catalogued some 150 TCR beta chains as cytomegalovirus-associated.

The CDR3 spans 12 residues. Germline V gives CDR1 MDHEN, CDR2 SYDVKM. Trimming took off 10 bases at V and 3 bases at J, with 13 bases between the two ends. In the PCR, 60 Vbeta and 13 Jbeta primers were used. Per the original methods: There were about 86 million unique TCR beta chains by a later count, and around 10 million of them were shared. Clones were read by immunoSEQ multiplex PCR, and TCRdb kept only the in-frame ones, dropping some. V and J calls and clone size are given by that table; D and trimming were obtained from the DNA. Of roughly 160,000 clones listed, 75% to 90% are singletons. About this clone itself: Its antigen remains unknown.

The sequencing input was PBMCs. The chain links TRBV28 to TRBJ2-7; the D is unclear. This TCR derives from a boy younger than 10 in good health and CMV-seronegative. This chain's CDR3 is CATQSGRYEQYF. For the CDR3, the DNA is TGTGCCACCCAGAGTGGGCGCTACGAGCAGTACTTC.